This is a list of T cell receptor beta chains from one sample in a study of Ad26.COV2.S vaccination and SARS-CoV-2 variants. Sequenced by immunoSEQ multiplex PCR; TCRdb stores in-frame clones only, minus some. The table includes roughly 500,000 clones, roughly nine tenths detected once. The sequencing here drew on peripheral blood, taken in a trial of Ad26.COV2.S vaccine versus placebo. These receptors were taken from a person aged 18-60 years who received the Ad26.COV2.S COVID-19 vaccine or a placebo. Each CDR3 is given with its conserved first and last residue. The D gene is left open where the match is weak. Clone size appears in some rows only: once, few, many, or a class for an expanded clone.

- TRBJ1-6 few TRBV5-1 TGCGCCAGCAGCTTGGGGTGGAGTGGGGTTTTTAATTCACCCCTCCACTTT CASSLGWSGVFNSPLHF
- TRBJ1-1 - TRBV7-8 TGTGCCAGCAGCTTAGGGGCACTCCCCCTGAACACTGAAGCTTTCTTT CASSLGALPLNTEAFF
- TRBJ2-2 - TRBV5-1 TGCGCCAGCAGCGATGGAGGGGGGTTCACCGGGGAGCTGTTTTTT CASSDGGGFTGELFF
- TRBJ2-3 few TRBV18 TGTGCCAGCTCACTACCGGGAGTAGATACGCAGTATTTT CASSLPGVDTQYF
TRBD1 TRBJ2-7 - TRBV5-6 TGTGCCAGCAGCTTGGGGACAGGGCTTTACGAGCAGTACTTC CASSLGTGLYEQYF
- TRBJ2-7 - TRBV6-5 TGTGCCAGCAGTTACTCAGGGACACTCTCCTACGAGCAGTACTTC CASSYSGTLSYEQYF
- TRBJ2-2 - TRBV4-2 TGTGCCAGCAGAACCCAAGGGGGAACCGGGGAGCTGTTTTTT CASRTQGGTGELFF
- TRBJ1-5 - TRBV21-1 TGTGCCAGCAGCATTAGGACGGAGGGCAATCAGCCCCAGCATTTT CASSIRTEGNQPQHF
- TRBJ1-4 - TRBV28 TGTGCCAGCACGGGGGCCGCCATTCAGGGGAATGAAAAACTGTTTTTT CASTGAAIQGNEKLFF
- TRBJ2-4 - TRBV18 TGTGCCAGCTCACCGCAACGGGAGCAGGTCATTCAGTACTTC CASSPQREQVIQYF
- TRBJ1-1 - TRBV19 TGTGCCAGTTCTCCTCAGGGGAACACTGAAGCTTTCTTT CASSPQGNTEAFF
TRBD1 TRBJ2-5 once TRBV5-5 TGTGCCAGCAGTCGGGACAGGGGTTGGGAGACCCAGTACTTC CASSRDRGWETQYF
- TRBJ2-1 - TRBV7-8 TGTGCCAGCAGCTTCTACAGGGGTGCGCGGGAATTAGGCAATGAGCAGTTCTTC CASSFYRGARELGNEQFF
- TRBJ1-1 - TRBV5-6 TGTGCCAGCAGCTTGGGGAGCCACATGAACACTGAAGCTTTCTTT CASSLGSHMNTEAFF
TRBD1 TRBJ2-2 - TRBV6-5 TGTGCCAGCAGTCAGGACAGGGGGCAAGTCGGGGAGCTGTTTTTT CASSQDRGQVGELFF
TRBD1 TRBJ2-7 - TRBV6-5 TGTGCCAGCAGTTACCCGGGACAGCCCTACGAGCAGTACTTC CASSYPGQPYEQYF
TRBD1 TRBJ2-7 - TRBV7-8 TGTGCCAGCACCAAGACAGGGCTTCCCTACGAGCAGTACTTC CASTKTGLPYEQYF
- TRBJ2-3 - TRBV15 TGTGCCACCAGTGAGGGGTTTAGGACGCAGTATTTT CATSEGFRTQYF
- TRBJ2-7 - TRBV5-6 TGTGCCAGCAGCTTTCAGTTCCACGAGCAGTACTTC CASSFQFHEQYF
- TRBJ2-2 - TRBV15 TGTGCCACCAGCAGAGATCGGGCAGAAAACACCGGGGAGCTGTTTTTT CATSRDRAENTGELFF
- TRBJ1-5 - TRBV5-5 TGTGCCAGCAGCTTTACCGGTGGGAATCGCAATCAGCCCCAGCATTTT CASSFTGGNRNQPQHF
- TRBJ2-7 - TRBV9 TGTGCCAGCAGCCCCGACGGGGCATCCTACGAGCAGTACTTC CASSPDGASYEQYF